The sequence of this TCR beta chain was determined in a study of cytomegalovirus exposure and HLA in healthy donors. Across the whole study: Of all 400 or so donors who were genotyped, under 90% belonged to the Caucasian-associated ancestry cluster.

This clone was seen a few times. No antigen is known for it. J was trimmed by 3 bases and V by 0 bases; bases with no gene match: 5. The CDR3 is 15 residues long. CDR1 SGDLS and CDR2 YYNGEE come from the germline V gene. Unrecorded immune exposure was likely among donors, who were nominally healthy when sampled. PCR employed 60 Vbeta and 13 Jbeta primers. Methods used by the authors: Per a later analysis, the number of unique TCR beta chains was some 80 million, of which around 9.9 million were shared. Profiled with immunoSEQ multiplex PCR; TCRdb holds only in-frame clones, not every one. V, J and clone size were drawn from that table, and D and trimming were deduced from the DNA. The sample has about 110,000 clones, 81% seen once. Findings of the study overall: Earlier findings revealed that most TCR beta V segments proved productive either about 87% or about 30% of the time.

The sequenced material came from PBMCs. The chain joins TRBV9 to TRBJ1-1, with 7 positions matching TRBD1. This receptor was obtained from a man under 40 in good health and CMV-seronegative. The CDR3 DNA is TGTGCCAGCAGCGTAGGAGGGGACAGTTACACTGAAGCTTTCTTT. It is translated as CASSVGGDSYTEAFF.